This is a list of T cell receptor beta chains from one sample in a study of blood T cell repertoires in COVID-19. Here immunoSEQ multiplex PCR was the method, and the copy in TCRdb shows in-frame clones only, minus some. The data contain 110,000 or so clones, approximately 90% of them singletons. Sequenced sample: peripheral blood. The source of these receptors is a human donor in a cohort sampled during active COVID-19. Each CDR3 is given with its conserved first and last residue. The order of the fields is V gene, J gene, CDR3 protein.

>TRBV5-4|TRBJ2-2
CASSLETANTGELFF
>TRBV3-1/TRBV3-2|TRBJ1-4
CASSQVRQGNEKLFF
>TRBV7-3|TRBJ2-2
CASSLRGLDTGELFF
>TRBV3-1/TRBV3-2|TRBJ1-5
CASSHSTGHASNQPQHF
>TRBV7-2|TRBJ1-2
CASTNTGTGVYGYTF
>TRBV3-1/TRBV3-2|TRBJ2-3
CASTFRRGGTSTDTQYF
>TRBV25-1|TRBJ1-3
CASSDPARGSGNTIYF
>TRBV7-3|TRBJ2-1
CASSLRPPPGQAALSWDNEQFF
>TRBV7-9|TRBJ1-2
CASSSQSGKSNYGYTF
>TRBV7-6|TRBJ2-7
CASSPSGKGNYEQYF
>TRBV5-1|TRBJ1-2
CASRRDRDDYTF
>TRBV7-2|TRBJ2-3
CASSPDRFTDTQYF
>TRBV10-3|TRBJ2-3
CAISDMWEGTDTQYF
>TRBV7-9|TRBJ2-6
CASSSWRGGGANVLTF
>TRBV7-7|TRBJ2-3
CASSPRLADSTDTQYF
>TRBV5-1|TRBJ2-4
CASSRGQGGGNIQYF
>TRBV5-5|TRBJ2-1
CASSLAFGGAIGEQFF
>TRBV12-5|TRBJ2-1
CASGLGRREQFF
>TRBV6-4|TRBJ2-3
CASSDERGLPDTQYF